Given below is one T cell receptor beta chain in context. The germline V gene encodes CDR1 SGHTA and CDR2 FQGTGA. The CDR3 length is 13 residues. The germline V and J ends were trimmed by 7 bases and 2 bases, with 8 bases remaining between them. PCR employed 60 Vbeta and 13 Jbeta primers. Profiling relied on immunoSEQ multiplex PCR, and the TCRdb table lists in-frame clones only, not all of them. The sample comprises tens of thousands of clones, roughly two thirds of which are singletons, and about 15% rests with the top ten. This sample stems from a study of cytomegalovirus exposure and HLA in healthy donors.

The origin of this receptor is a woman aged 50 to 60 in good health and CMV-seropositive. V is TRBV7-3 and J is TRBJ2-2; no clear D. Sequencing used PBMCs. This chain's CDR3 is CASNHLNTGELFF. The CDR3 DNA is TGTGCCAGCAACCACTTAAACACCGGGGAGCTGTTTTTT.